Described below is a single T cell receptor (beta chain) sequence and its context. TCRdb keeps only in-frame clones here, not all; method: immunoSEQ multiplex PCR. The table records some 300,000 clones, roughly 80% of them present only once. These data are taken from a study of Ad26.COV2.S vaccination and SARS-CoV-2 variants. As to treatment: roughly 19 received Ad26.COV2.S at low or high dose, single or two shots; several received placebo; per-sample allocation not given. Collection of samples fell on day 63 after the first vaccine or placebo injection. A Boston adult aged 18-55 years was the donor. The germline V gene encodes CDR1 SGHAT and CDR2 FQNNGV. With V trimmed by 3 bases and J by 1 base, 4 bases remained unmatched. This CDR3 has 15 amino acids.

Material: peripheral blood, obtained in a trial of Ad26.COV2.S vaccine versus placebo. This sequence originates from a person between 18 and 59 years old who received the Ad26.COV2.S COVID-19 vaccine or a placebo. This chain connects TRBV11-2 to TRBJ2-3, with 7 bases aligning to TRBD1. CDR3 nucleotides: TGTGCCAGCAGCTTTCGGGACAGTGGCACAGATACGCAGTATTTT. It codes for CASSFRDSGTDTQYF.